This T cell receptor (beta chain) was identified in a study of shared clonotypes between healthy human individuals. A single count supports this clone. Between the trimmed V and J ends, which lost 1 base and 1 base, there was a span of 11 bases. Germline CDR1 and CDR2: SGHRS and YFSETQ. This CDR3 comprises 15 residues. Investigators divided CD4+ cells into CD45RA+ naive and CD45RA-negative memory subsets. Clones were sequenced by immunoSEQ multiplex PCR, and TCRdb holds only the in-frame ones, with some missing. The profile shows roughly 2,300,000 clones, approximately 90% of them singletons. This chain links TRBV5-1 with TRBJ1-2; maybe TRBD1 (6 bases). Sequencing was done on a sample of naive CD4+ T cells from PBMCs. Subset specified: CD45RA+ positively selected. The TCR originated in a man in his late teens or twenties in good health. Some clones in this sample may be carry-over from other donors' samples. Here the CDR3 DNA reads TGCGCCAGCAGCTTGACGTCAGGGGTTAACTATGGCTACACCTTC. Its protein product is CASSLTSGVNYGYTF. Based on the CDR3 plus reference TRBV5-1 and TRBJ1-2, the full variable domain is KAGVTQTPRYLIKTRGQQVTLSCSPISGHRSVSWYQQTPGQGLQFLFEYFSETQRNKGNFPGRFSGRQFSNSRSEMNVSTLELGDSALYLCASSLTSGVNYGYTFGSGTRLTVV.